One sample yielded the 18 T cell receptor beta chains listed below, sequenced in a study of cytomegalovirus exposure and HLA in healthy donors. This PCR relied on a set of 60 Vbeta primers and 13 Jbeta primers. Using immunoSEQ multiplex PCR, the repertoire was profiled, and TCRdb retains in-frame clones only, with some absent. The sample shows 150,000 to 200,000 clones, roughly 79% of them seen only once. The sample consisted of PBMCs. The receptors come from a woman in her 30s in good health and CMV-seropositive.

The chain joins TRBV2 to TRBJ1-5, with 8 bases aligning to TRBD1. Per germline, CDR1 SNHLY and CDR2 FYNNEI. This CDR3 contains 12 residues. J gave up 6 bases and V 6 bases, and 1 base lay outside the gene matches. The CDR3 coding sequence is TGTGCCAGCAGGGACAGGGCTCAGCCCCAGCATTTT. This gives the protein CASRDRAQPQHF.

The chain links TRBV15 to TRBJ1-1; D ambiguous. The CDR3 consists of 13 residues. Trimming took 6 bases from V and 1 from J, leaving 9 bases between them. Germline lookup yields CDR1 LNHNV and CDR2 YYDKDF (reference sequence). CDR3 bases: TGTGCCACCAGGAGCAAGCCGAACACTGAAGCTTTCTTT. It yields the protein CATRSKPNTEAFF.

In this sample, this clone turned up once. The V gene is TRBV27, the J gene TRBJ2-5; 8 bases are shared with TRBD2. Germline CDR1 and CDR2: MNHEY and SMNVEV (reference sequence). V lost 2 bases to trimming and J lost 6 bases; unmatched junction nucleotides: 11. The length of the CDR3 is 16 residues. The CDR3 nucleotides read TGTGCCAGCAGTTTAGGGAGTGGTAGCGGGGCAAAGACCCAGTACTTC. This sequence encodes CASSLGSGSGAKTQYF.

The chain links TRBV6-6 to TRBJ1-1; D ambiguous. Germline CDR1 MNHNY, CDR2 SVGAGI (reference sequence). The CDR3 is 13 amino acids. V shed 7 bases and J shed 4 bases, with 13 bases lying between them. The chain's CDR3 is CASTLTESTEAFF. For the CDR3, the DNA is TGTGCCAGCACCTTAACAGAGTCCACTGAAGCTTTCTTT.

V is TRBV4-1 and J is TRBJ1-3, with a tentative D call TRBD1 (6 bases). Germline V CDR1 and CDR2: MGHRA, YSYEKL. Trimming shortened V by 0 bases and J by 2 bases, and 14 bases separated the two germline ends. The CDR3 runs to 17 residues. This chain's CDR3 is CASSQDVGGRAGNTIYF. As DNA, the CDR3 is TGCGCCAGCAGCCAAGATGTCGGGGGGCGCGCTGGAAACACCATATATTTT.

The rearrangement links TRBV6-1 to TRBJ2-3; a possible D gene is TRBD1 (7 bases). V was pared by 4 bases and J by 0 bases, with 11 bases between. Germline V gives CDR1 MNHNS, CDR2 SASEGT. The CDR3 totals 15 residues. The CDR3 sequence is CASSAQGTSTDTQYF. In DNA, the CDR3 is TGTGCCAGCAGTGCACAGGGGACTAGCACAGATACGCAGTATTTT.

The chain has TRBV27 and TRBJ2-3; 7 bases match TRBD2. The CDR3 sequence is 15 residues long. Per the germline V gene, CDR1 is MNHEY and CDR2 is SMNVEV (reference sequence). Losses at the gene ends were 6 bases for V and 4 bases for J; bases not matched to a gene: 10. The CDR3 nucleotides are TGTGCCAGCAGCGTGGGAGGGGCCGCCCCAGATACGCAGTATTTT. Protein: CASSVGGAAPDTQYF.

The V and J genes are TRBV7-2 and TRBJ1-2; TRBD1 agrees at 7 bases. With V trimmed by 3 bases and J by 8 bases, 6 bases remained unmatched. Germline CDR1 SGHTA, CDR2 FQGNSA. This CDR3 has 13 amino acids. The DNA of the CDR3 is TGTGCCAGCAGCTTCGTCCGGGACAGAGGCTACACCTTC. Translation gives CASSFVRDRGYTF.

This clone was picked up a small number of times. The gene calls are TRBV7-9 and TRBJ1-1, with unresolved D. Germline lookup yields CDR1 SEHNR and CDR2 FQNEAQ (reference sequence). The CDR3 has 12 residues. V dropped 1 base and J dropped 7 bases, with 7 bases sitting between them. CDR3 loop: CASSLVGSEAFF. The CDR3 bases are TGTGCCAGCAGCTTAGTTGGCAGTGAAGCTTTCTTT. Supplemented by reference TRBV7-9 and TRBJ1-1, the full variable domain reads DTGVSQNPRHKITKRGQNVTFRCDPISEHNRLYWYRQTLGQGPEFLTYFQNEAQLEKSRLLSDRFSAERPKGSFSTLEIQRTEQGDSAMYLCASSLVGSEAFFGQGTRLTVV.

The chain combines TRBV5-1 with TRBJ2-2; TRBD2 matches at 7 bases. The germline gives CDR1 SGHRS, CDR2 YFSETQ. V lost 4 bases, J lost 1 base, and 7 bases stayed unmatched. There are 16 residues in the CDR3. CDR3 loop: CASSPLSGGNTGELFF. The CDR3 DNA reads TGCGCCAGCAGCCCCCTTTCGGGGGGGAACACCGGGGAGCTGTTTTTT.

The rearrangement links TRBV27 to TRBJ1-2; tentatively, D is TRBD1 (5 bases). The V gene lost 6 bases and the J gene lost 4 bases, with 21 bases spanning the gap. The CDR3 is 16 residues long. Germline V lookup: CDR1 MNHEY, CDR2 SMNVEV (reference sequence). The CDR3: CASSPTRGTRSYGYTF. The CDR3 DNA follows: TGTGCCAGCAGCCCTACCCGGGGGACCCGGAGCTATGGCTACACCTTC.

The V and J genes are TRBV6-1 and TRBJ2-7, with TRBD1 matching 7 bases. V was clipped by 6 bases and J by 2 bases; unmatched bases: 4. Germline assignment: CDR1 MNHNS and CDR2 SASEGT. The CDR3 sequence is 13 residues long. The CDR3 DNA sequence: TGTGCCAGCAGCCGACAGGGCCCCTACGAGCAGTACTTC. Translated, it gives CASSRQGPYEQYF.

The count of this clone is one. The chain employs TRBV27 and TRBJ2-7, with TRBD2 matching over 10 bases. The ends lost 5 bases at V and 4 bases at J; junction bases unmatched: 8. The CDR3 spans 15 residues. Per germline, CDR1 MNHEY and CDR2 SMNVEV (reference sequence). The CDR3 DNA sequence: TGTGCCAGCAGTCTCCGGACTAGCGGCATATACGAGCAGTACTTC. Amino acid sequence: CASSLRTSGIYEQYF.

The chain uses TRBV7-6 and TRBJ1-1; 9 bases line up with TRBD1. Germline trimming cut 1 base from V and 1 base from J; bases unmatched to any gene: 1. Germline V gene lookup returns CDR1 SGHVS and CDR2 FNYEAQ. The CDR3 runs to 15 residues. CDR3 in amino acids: CASSLEGQGNTEAFF. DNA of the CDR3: TGTGCCAGCAGCTTAGAGGGACAGGGGAACACTGAAGCTTTCTTT.

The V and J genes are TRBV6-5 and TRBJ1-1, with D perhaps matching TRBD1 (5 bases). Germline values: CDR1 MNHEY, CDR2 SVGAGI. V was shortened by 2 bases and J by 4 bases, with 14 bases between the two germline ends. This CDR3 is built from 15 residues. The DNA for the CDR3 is TGTGCCAGCAGTTACGGGGGGGGTGGAGCCACTGAAGCTTTCTTT. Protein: CASSYGGGGATEAFF.

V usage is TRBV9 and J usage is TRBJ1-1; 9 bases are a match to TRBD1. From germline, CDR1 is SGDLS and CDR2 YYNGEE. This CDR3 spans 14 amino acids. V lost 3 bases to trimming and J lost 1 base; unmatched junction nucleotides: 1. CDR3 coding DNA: TGTGCCAGCAGCGGGGGACAGGGGAACACTGAAGCTTTCTTT. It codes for CASSGGQGNTEAFF.

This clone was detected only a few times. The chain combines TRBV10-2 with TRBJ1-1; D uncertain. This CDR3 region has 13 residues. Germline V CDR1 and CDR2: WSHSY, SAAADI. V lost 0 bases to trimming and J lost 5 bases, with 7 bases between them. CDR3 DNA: TGCGCCAGCAGTGAGTCCGGGAGGACTGAAGCTTTCTTT. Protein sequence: CASSESGRTEAFF.

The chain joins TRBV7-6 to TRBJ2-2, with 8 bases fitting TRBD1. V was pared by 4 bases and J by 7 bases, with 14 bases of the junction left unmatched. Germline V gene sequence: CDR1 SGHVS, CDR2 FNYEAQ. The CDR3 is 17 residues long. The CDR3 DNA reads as TGTGCCAGCAGCTCCCGCCCTACAGGGGGTGGAGACGGGGAGCTGTTTTTT. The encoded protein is CASSSRPTGGGDGELFF.